This passage covers 30 T cell receptor beta chains from one sample sequenced in a study of blood T cell repertoires in COVID-19. Using immunoSEQ multiplex PCR, the repertoire was profiled, and TCRdb retains in-frame clones only, with some absent. The sample lists 88,000 or so clones, approximately 87% seen once, with 10% to 12% in the top ten. The sample was peripheral blood. The receptors shown here come from a human donor in a cohort sampled during active COVID-19.

CDR3: CASSPGNQPQHF. CDR3 nucleotides: TGCGCCAGCAGCCCCGGCAATCAGCCCCAGCATTTT. The chain carries TRBV10-2 and TRBJ1-5; D is unclear. In germline, CDR1 is WSHSY, CDR2 SAAADI. Between the trimmed V and J ends, which lost 6 bases and 2 bases, there was a span of 5 bases. The CDR3 contains 12 residues.

The chain uses TRBV5-4 and TRBJ2-3; TRBD2 matches 9 bases. The V gene's germline CDR1 is SGHNT and CDR2 YYREEE (reference sequence). The CDR3 is 18 residues long. J lost 4 bases, V lost 4 bases, and 16 bases had no gene match. This chain's CDR3 is CASSPQSLRGGVADTQYF. CDR3 DNA sequence: TGTGCCAGCAGCCCCCAAAGTTTGCGGGGGGGGGTGGCAGATACGCAGTATTTT.

The chain has TRBV28 and TRBJ1-2, with no clear D. The V gene's germline CDR1 is MDHEN and CDR2 SYDVKM. V lost 5 bases, J lost 4 bases, and 8 bases lay in between. This CDR3 is built from 12 residues. CDR3 sequence: CASSRGLYGYTF. For the CDR3, the DNA is TGTGCCAGCAGTCGAGGCCTCTATGGCTACACCTTC.

The CDR3 sequence: CASSQERGLAGDLYTDTQYF. The CDR3 DNA reads as TGTGCCAGCAGCCAAGAAAGGGGGTTAGCGGGGGACTTATACACAGATACGCAGTATTTT. The chain joins TRBV14 to TRBJ2-3; 9 bases align to TRBD2. Germline CDR1 and CDR2: SGHDN and FVKESK. The CDR3 runs 20 residues. After removal of 0 bases from V and 2 bases from J, the junction contained 15 bases not matched to a gene.

The V call is TRBV5-1, the J call TRBJ1-3; 9 bases fit TRBD1. CDR1 and CDR2 (germline): SGHRS, YFSETQ. This CDR3 spans 14 amino acids. V shed 4 bases, J shed 2 bases, and the junction held 1 base outside the gene matches. For the CDR3, the DNA is TGCGCCAGCAGCGGGACAGGGACTGGAAACACCATATATTTT. Its protein product is CASSGTGTGNTIYF.

The chain joins TRBV18 to TRBJ2-1, with D uncertain. The germline V gene has CDR1 KGHSH and CDR2 LQKENI. The CDR3 has 15 residues. The V gene lost 6 bases and the J gene lost 7 bases, with 19 bases spanning the gap. The CDR3 region is CASSPITGEENEQFF. CDR3 DNA sequence: TGTGCCAGCTCGCCCATCACCGGTGAGGAGAATGAGCAGTTCTTC.

This chain joins TRBV5-5 and TRBJ2-7; the D gene is possibly TRBD2 (6 bases). Germline V gene sequence: CDR1 SGHKS, CDR2 YYEKEE (reference sequence). The CDR3 contains 14 residues. V was cut by 2 bases and J by 2 bases, with 11 bases left in between. CDR3 sequence: CASSLDTSTYEQYF. CDR3 nucleotides: TGTGCCAGCAGCTTAGATACTAGCACCTACGAGCAGTACTTC.

The chain is built from TRBV30 and TRBJ1-3, with D maybe TRBD1 (6 bases). Germline CDR1 and CDR2: GTSNPN and SVGIG (reference sequence). The CDR3 loop spans 13 amino acids. V lost 1 base, J lost 4 bases, and 8 bases lay in between. Written as DNA, the CDR3 is TGTGCCTGGAGTGCAGGGGTAGGAAACACCATATATTTT. Translation gives CAWSAGVGNTIYF.

This clone was seen once. The chain joins TRBV5-1 to TRBJ2-1; 14 bases line up with TRBD2. Trimming cost V 2 bases and J 8 bases; bases outside gene matches: 6. Germline V gives CDR1 SGHRS, CDR2 YFSETQ. CDR3 length equals 16 residues. The CDR3 loop is CASSFLGLAGVDEQFF. Written as DNA, the CDR3 is TGCGCCAGCAGCTTTCTGGGACTAGCGGGGGTGGATGAGCAGTTCTTC.

The V gene is TRBV27, the J gene TRBJ2-7; 7 nucleotides align to TRBD1. Trimming at V came to 3 bases and at J to 10 bases, leaving 12 bases not matched to a gene. The CDR3 loop spans 14 amino acids. Germline V gene data show CDR1 as MNHEY and CDR2 as SMNVEV (reference sequence). The CDR3 DNA sequence: TGTGCCAGCAGTTTTACCCCCCAGGGGGTTGGACAGTACTTC. This translates into CASSFTPQGVGQYF.

This clone was seen once. Here the CDR3 DNA reads TGTGCCAGCTCCACGGACAGGTCGAACACTGAAGCTTTCTTT. Residues: CASSTDRSNTEAFF. The chain recombines TRBV18 with TRBJ1-1; 7 bases are shared with TRBD1. With V trimmed by 6 bases and J by 1 base, 5 bases remained unmatched. The germline CDR1 and CDR2 sequences are KGHSH and LQKENI. The CDR3 length is 14 residues.

The chain links TRBV3-1 (or the pseudogene TRBV3-2) to TRBJ2-7; D remains unclear. CDR1 is LGHDT and CDR2 is YNNKEL in the germline V gene (reference sequence). V was trimmed by 5 bases and J by 2 bases, leaving 10 bases between them. This CDR3 is 13 amino acids long. CDR3 bases: TGTGCCAGCAGCTTTCTCAGTGCCTACGAGCAGTACTTC. This codes for CASSFLSAYEQYF.

The chain joins TRBV28 to TRBJ2-1; 9 bases match TRBD2. CDR3 length: 16 residues. Trimming at V came to 6 bases and at J to 4 bases, leaving 10 bases not matched to a gene. CDR1 is MDHEN and CDR2 is SYDVKM in the germline V gene. The CDR3 spells CASRGGGLAEYNEQFF. The CDR3 DNA follows: TGTGCCAGCAGGGGAGGGGGACTAGCAGAGTACAATGAGCAGTTCTTC.

The chain recombines TRBV7-8 with TRBJ2-2; D is unresolved. Germline CDR1 reads SGHVS; CDR2 reads FQNEAQ. Trimming removed 5 bases at V and 4 bases at J, with 5 bases between. The CDR3 extends over 12 amino acids. The CDR3 DNA follows: TGTGCCAGCAGCCCTTCCACCGGGGAGCTGTTTTTT. Translated: CASSPSTGELFF.

This clone was detected a few times. The V and J genes are TRBV18 and TRBJ1-4; D is ambiguous. This CDR3 spans 14 amino acids. The V gene's germline CDR1 is KGHSH and CDR2 LQKENI. V dropped 3 bases and J dropped 5 bases, with 10 bases sitting between them. CDR3 coding DNA: TGTGCCAGCTCACCGCGCAGCGAGAATGAAAAACTGTTTTTT. It is translated as CASSPRSENEKLFF.

This clone was observed a few times. J is TRBJ1-3 and V is TRBV7-9, with 8 bases lining up with TRBD1. The V and J ends lost 7 bases and 0 bases, in that order; junction bases with no gene match: 2. Germline V gene sequence: CDR1 SEHNR, CDR2 FQNEAQ (reference sequence). The CDR3 has 14 residues. The CDR3 sequence is CASNDRGSGNTIYF. The DNA of the CDR3 is TGTGCCAGCAACGACAGGGGCTCTGGAAACACCATATATTTT.

This chain connects TRBV19 to TRBJ1-4, with 10 bases matching TRBD1. The ends lost 5 bases at V and 6 bases at J; junction bases unmatched: 9. The CDR3 has 16 residues. Per the germline V gene, CDR1 is LNHDA and CDR2 is SQIVND (reference sequence). The CDR3 protein is CASSVSTGGGDEKLFF. The CDR3 nucleotides are TGTGCCAGTAGTGTCTCGACAGGGGGCGGTGATGAAAAACTGTTTTTT.

The V gene is TRBV7-2, the J gene TRBJ2-5; 13 bases match TRBD2. Germline assignment: CDR1 SGHTA and CDR2 FQGNSA. The CDR3 has 16 amino acids. V was clipped by 4 bases and J by 1 base; unmatched bases: 3. CDR3 nucleotides: TGTGCCAGCAGCTCCGGACTAGCGGGGGCCCAAGAGACCCAGTACTTC. It encodes CASSSGLAGAQETQYF.

The chain combines TRBV28 with TRBJ1-6, with D maybe TRBD1 (5 bases). Trimming stripped 5 bases from V and 8 bases from J, with 16 bases between. Germline lookup yields CDR1 MDHEN and CDR2 SYDVKM. The CDR3 runs 15 residues. This CDR3 is CASSPSGGHHSPLHF. Here the CDR3 DNA reads TGTGCCAGCAGTCCGTCCGGGGGTCACCATTCACCCCTCCACTTT.

This chain uses TRBV5-1 with TRBJ2-3; 9 positions match TRBD2. CDR3 length: 14 amino acids. The ends lost 5 bases at V and 4 bases at J; junction bases unmatched: 5. Germline CDR1 and CDR2: SGHRS and YFSETQ. Here the CDR3 reads CASSSSGMADTQYF. The DNA for the CDR3 is TGCGCCAGCAGTTCTAGCGGGATGGCAGATACGCAGTATTTT.

The gene calls are TRBV4-1 and TRBJ2-5; the D gene is possibly TRBD2 (6 bases). The CDR3 covers 17 residues. The V gene's germline CDR1 is MGHRA and CDR2 YSYEKL. Between the trimmed V and J ends, which lost 0 bases and 3 bases, there was a span of 17 bases. The CDR3 coding sequence is TGCGCCAGCAGCCAAGATCCGAGCTCAGGAGGGGAAGAGACCCAGTACTTC. This sequence encodes CASSQDPSSGGEETQYF.

This clone was detected only a few times. The rearrangement joins TRBV27 to TRBJ1-1; D remains unclear. This CDR3 region has 13 residues. V lost 5 bases and J lost 4, with 11 bases in between. Germline CDR1 reads MNHEY; CDR2 reads SMNVEV (reference sequence). The CDR3 protein is CASSQLNSTEAFF. The CDR3 nucleotides read TGTGCCAGCAGTCAACTGAACTCCACTGAAGCTTTCTTT.

The chain joins TRBV14 to TRBJ2-5, with D tentatively TRBD2 (6 bases). CDR1 and CDR2 (germline): SGHDN, FVKESK. Between the trimmed V and J ends, which lost 3 bases and 5 bases, there was a span of 19 bases. The CDR3 is 16 residues long. Written as DNA, the CDR3 is TGTGCCAGCAGCCACCCTCGTGTGGGCGGAGGGGAGACCCAGTACTTC. The encoded protein is CASSHPRVGGGETQYF. The full variable domain, with the rest looked up from reference TRBV14 and TRBJ2-5, is EAGVTQFPSHSVIEKGQTVTLRCDPISGHDNLYWYRRVMGKEIKFLLHFVKESKQDESGMPNNRFLAERTGGTYSTLKVQPAELEDSGVYFCASSHPRVGGGETQYFGPGTRLLVL.

The chain recombines TRBV18 with TRBJ1-2; D might be TRBD1 (5 bases). CDR3 size: 13 residues. V lost 3 bases to trimming and J lost 8 bases, with 13 bases between them. CDR1 is KGHSH and CDR2 is LQKENI in the germline V gene. CDR3 DNA: TGTGCCAGCTCACCCCCGCGGGGGGACGGCTACACCTTC. Protein product: CASSPPRGDGYTF.

This clone occurred a few times. The V and J genes are TRBV7-6 and TRBJ2-6; TRBD1 agrees at 8 bases. CDR1 is SGHVS and CDR2 is FNYEAQ in the germline V gene. This CDR3 is built from 18 residues. V lost 1 base and J lost 4; bases outside the gene matches: 9. CDR3 sequence: CASSLVGGTGPGANVLTF. CDR3 nucleotide sequence: TGTGCCAGCAGCTTAGTAGGAGGGACAGGACCCGGGGCCAACGTCCTGACTTTC.

The chain recombines TRBV19 with TRBJ2-5; 9 positions agree with TRBD2. The CDR3 spans 16 residues. Losses at the gene ends were 4 bases for V and 1 base for J; bases not matched to a gene: 7. CDR1 and CDR2 from the germline V gene are LNHDA and SQIVND (reference sequence). The chain's CDR3 is CASSRGGRASQETQYF. In nucleotides, the CDR3 is TGTGCCAGTAGTAGGGGCGGGAGGGCCTCCCAAGAGACCCAGTACTTC. Together with reference TRBV19 and TRBJ2-5, the CDR3 gives the full variable domain: DGGITQSPKYLFRKEGQNVTLSCEQNLNHDAMYWYRQDPGQGLRLIYYSQIVNDFQKGDIAEGYSVSREKKESFPLTVTSAQKNPTAFYLCASSRGGRASQETQYFGPGTRLLVL.

The chain joins TRBV19 to TRBJ1-5; D is possibly TRBD1 (6 bases). Germline CDR1 LNHDA, CDR2 SQIVND (reference sequence). With 6 bases removed from V and 5 bases from J, the gap between germline ends came to 20 bases. This CDR3 region has 16 residues. Here the CDR3 reads CASRDRRGQQDQPQHF. The CDR3 DNA reads TGTGCCAGTAGGGACAGACGGGGCCAGCAGGATCAGCCCCAGCATTTT.

The rearrangement joins TRBV20-1 to TRBJ2-1, with a possible D match to TRBD2 (6 bases). This CDR3 is built from 11 residues. Germline V lookup: CDR1 DFQATT, CDR2 SNEGSKA (reference sequence). In DNA form, the CDR3 reads TGCAGCGGCGGGACTGAAAATGAGCAGTTCTTC. Translated, it gives CSGGTENEQFF.

This clone was detected a few times. The rearrangement uses TRBV7-3 and TRBJ2-3; TRBD1 agrees at 7 bases. CDR3 length: 17 amino acids. The V gene end was trimmed by 3 bases and the J gene end by 4 bases; junction bases not matched to a gene: 13. The germline CDR1 and CDR2 sequences are SGHTA and FQGTGA. The DNA for the CDR3 is TGTGCCAGCAGCTTGAACCCGGTGACAGGGAGCGCAGATACGCAGTATTTT. Its translation is CASSLNPVTGSADTQYF.

The chain combines TRBV10-3 with TRBJ2-7, with D hard to call. The V gene's germline CDR1 is ENHRY and CDR2 SYGVKD. There are 15 residues in the CDR3. The germline V and J ends were trimmed by 0 bases and 2 bases, with 11 bases remaining between them. CDR3 bases: TGTGCCATCAGTGAGTCTCCTGGGCAGACCTACGAGCAGTACTTC. It encodes CAISESPGQTYEQYF.